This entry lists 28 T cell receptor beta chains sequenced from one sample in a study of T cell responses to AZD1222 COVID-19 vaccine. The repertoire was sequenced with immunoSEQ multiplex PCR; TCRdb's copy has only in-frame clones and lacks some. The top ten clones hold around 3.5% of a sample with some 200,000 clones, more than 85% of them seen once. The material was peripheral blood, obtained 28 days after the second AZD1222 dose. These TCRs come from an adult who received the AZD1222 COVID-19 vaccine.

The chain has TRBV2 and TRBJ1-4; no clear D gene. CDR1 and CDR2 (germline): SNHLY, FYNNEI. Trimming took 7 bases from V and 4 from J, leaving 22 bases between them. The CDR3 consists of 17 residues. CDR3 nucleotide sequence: TGTGCCAGCACCGAGGGCCGGGTTTCCCCTTTTAATGAAAAACTGTTTTTT. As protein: CASTEGRVSPFNEKLFF.

CDR3 DNA sequence: TGTGCCAGCAGCGGAGGGACAGGGAAGCGTGAAAAACTGTTTTTT. Translating it yields CASSGGTGKREKLFF. The rearrangement joins TRBV5-4 to TRBJ1-4; 9 bases agree with TRBD1. The V segment lost 4 bases and the J segment 7 bases; nucleotides outside the gene matches: 8. The V gene's germline CDR1 is SGHNT and CDR2 YYREEE (reference sequence). The CDR3 consists of 15 residues.

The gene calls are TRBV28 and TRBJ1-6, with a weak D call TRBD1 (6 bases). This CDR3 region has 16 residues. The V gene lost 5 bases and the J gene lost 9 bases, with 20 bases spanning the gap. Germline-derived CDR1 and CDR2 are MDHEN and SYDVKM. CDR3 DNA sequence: TGTGCCAGCAGTGGGGGGGGCAGGGGATTCGGTTCACCCCTCCACTTT. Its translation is CASSGGGRGFGSPLHF.

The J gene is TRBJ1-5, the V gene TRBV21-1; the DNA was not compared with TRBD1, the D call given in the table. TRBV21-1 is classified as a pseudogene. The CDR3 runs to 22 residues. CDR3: CASSSCSKEGQGEDLSNQPQHF. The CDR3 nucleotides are TGTGCCAGCAGCAGCTGCTCCAAGGAGGGACAGGGTGAGGACTTAAGCAATCAGCCCCAGCATTTT.

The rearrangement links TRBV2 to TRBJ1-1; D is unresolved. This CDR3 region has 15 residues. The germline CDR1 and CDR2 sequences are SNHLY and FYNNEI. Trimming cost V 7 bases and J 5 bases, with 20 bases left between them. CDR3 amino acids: CASITPGSRGTEAFF. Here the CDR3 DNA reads TGTGCCAGCATCACCCCGGGCAGTCGGGGAACTGAAGCTTTCTTT.

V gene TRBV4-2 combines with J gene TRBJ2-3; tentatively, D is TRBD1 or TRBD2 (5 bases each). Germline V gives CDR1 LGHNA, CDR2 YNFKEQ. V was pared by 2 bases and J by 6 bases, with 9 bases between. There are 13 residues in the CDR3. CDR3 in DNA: TGTGCCAGCAGCCAACTAGCAGGGGATACGCAGTATTTT. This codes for CASSQLAGDTQYF.

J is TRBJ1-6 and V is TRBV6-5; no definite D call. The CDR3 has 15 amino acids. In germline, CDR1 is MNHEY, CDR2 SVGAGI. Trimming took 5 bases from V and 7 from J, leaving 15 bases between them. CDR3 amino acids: CASSQTGFLNSPLHF. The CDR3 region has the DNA TGTGCCAGCAGTCAAACGGGGTTCTTAAATTCACCCCTCCACTTT.

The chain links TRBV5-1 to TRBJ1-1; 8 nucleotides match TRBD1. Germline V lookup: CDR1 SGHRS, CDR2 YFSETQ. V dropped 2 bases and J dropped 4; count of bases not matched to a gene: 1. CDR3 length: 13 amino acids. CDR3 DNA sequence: TGCGCCAGCAGCTTCGGGACAGGCACTGAAGCTTTCTTT. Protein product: CASSFGTGTEAFF.

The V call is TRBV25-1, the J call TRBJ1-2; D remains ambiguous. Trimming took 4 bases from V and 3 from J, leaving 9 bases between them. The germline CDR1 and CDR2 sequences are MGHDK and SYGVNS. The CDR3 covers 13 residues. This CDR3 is CASSGWTDYGYTF. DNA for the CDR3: TGTGCCAGCAGTGGGTGGACGGACTATGGCTACACCTTC.

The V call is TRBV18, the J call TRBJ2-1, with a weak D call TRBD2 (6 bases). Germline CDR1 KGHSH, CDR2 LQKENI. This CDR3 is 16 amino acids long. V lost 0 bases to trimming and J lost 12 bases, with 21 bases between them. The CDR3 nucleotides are TGTGCCAGCTCACCACCCTCACTAGCAGGTTCTAAAGGGCAGTTCTTC. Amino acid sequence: CASSPPSLAGSKGQFF.

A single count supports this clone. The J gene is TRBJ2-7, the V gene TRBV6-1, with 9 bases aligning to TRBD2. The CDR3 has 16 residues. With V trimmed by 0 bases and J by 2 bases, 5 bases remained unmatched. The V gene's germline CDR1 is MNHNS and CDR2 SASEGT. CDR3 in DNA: TGTGCCAGCAGTGAAGCGCCAGCGGGAGGACCCTACGAGCAGTACTTC. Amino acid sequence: CASSEAPAGGPYEQYF.

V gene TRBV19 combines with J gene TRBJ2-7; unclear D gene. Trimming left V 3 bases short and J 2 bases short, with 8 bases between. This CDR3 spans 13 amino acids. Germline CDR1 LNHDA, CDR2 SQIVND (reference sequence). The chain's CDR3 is CASSIRHTYEQYF. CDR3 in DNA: TGTGCCAGTAGTATCAGGCACACCTACGAGCAGTACTTC.

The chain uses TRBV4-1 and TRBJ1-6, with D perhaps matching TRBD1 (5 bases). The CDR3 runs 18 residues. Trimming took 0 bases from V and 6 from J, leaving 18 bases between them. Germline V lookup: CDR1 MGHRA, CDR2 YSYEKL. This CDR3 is CASSQEVGRGRANSPLHF. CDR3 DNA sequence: TGCGCCAGCAGCCAAGAAGTCGGTCGGGGACGGGCTAATTCACCCCTCCACTTT.

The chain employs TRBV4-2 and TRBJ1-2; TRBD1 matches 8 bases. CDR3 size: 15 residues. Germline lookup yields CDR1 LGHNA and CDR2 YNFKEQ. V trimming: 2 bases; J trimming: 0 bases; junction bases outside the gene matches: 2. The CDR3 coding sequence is TGTGCCAGCAGCCAAACGGACAGGGCTAACTATGGCTACACCTTC. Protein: CASSQTDRANYGYTF.

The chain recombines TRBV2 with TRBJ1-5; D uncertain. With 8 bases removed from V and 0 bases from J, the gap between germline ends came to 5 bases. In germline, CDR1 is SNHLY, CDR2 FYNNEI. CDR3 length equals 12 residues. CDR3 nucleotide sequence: TGTGCCAGCCACGGTAGCAATCAGCCCCAGCATTTT. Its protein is CASHGSNQPQHF. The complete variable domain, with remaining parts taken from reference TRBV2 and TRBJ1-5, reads EPEVTQTPSHQVTQMGQEVILRCVPISNHLYFYWYRQILGQKVEFLVSFYNNEISEKSEIFDDQFSVERPDGSNFTLKIRSTKLEDSAMYFCASHGSNQPQHFGDGTRLSIL.

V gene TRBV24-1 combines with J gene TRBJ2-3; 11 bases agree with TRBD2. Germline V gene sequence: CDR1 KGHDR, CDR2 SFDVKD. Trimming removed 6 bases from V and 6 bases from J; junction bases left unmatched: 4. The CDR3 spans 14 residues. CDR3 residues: CATSPSSGRDTQYF. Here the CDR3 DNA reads TGTGCCACCAGTCCGTCTAGCGGGAGGGATACGCAGTATTTT.

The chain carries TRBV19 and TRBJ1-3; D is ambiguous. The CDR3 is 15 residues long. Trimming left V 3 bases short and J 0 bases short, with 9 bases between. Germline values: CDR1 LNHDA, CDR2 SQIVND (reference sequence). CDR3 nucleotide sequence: TGTGCCAGTAGTATGCGGCAGGCCTCTGGAAACACCATATATTTT. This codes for CASSMRQASGNTIYF.

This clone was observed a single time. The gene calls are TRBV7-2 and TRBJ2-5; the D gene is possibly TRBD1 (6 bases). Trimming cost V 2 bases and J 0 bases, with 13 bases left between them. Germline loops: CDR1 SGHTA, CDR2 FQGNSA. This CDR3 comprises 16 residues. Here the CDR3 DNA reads TGTGCCAGCAGCTTATCTGCAGGGGCGAACCAAGAGACCCAGTACTTC. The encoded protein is CASSLSAGANQETQYF.

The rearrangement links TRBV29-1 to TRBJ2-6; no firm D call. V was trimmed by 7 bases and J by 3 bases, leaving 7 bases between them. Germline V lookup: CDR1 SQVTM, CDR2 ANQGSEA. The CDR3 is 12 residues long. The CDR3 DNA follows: TGCAGCGCCCTGATTGGGGCCAACGTCCTGACTTTC. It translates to CSALIGANVLTF.

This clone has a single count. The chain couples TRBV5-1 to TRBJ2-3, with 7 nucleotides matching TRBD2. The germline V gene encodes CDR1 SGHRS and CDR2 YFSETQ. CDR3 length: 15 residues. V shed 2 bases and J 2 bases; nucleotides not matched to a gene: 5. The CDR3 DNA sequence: TGCGCCAGCAGCTTACGTAGCGGGTCCACAGATACGCAGTATTTT. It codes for CASSLRSGSTDTQYF. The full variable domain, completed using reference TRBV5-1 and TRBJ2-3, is KAGVTQTPRYLIKTRGQQVTLSCSPISGHRSVSWYQQTPGQGLQFLFEYFSETQRNKGNFPGRFSGRQFSNSRSEMNVSTLELGDSALYLCASSLRSGSTDTQYFGPGTRLTVL.

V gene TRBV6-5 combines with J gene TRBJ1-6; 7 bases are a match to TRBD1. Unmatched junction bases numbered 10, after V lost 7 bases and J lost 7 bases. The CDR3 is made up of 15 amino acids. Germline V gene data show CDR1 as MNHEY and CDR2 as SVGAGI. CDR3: CASTRRDRGNSPLHF. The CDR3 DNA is TGTGCCAGCACCCGACGGGACAGAGGAAATTCACCCCTCCACTTT.

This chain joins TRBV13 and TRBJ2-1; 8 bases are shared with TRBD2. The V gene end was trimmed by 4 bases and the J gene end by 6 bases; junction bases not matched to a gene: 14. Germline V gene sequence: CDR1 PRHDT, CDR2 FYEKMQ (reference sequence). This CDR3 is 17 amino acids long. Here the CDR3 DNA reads TGTGCCAGCAGCTCCCGCCCGGGACTAGAGGGGCCCAATGAGCAGTTCTTC. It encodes CASSSRPGLEGPNEQFF.

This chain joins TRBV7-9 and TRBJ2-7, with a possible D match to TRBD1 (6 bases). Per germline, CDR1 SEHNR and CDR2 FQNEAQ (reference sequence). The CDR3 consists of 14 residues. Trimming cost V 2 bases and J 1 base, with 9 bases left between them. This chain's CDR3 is CASSLIRGSYEQYF. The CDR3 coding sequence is TGTGCCAGCAGCTTAATCAGGGGATCCTACGAGCAGTACTTC.

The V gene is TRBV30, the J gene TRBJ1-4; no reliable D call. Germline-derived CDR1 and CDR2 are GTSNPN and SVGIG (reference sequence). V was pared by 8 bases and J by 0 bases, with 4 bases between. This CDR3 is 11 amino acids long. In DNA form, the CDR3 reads TGTGCCGGGTCAACTAATGAAAAACTGTTTTTT. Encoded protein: CAGSTNEKLFF.

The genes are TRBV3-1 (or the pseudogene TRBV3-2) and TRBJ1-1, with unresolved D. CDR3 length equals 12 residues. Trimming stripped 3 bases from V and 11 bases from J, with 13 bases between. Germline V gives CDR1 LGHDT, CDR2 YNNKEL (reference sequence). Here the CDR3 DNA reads TGTGCCAGCAGCCATTTGAAGGGAGTTGCTTTCTTT. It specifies CASSHLKGVAFF.

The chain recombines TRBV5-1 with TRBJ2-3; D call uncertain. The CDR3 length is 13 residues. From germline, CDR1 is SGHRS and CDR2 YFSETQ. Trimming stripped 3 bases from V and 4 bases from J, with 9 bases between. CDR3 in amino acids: CASSSEVADTQYF. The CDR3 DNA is TGCGCCAGCAGCTCTGAAGTGGCAGATACGCAGTATTTT.

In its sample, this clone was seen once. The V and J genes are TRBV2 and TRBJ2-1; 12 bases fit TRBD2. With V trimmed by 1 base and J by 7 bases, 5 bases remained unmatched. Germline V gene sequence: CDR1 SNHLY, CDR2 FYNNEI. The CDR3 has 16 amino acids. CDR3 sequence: CASSEETSGSRNEQFF. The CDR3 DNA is TGTGCCAGCAGTGAAGAGACTAGCGGGAGTCGAAATGAGCAGTTCTTC.

The CDR3, as DNA: TGTGCCAGCAGCCCGTACTCCTACGGGACGGAGCAGTTCTTC. It translates to CASSPYSYGTEQFF. The V and J genes are TRBV7-2 and TRBJ2-1, with D possibly called TRBD1 or TRBD2 (5 bases each). The V end lost 5 bases, the J end lost 10 bases, and 18 bases lay between the germline ends. This CDR3 spans 14 amino acids. Germline CDR1 SGHTA, CDR2 FQGNSA.